This note documents a single TCR beta chain sequence. Method: immunoSEQ multiplex PCR; TCRdb's copy keeps in-frame clones and lacks some. The sample contains more than 300,000 clones, about 88% of which appear only once. This entry comes from a study of blood T cell repertoires in COVID-19. This CDR3 spans 12 amino acids. Trimming shortened V by 3 bases and J by 8 bases, and 11 bases separated the two germline ends. Germline assignment: CDR1 SGHTS and CDR2 YDEGEE. The origin of this receptor is a woman in her 70s with COVID-19, enrolled during active disease. The sample was peripheral blood. The V and J genes are TRBV5-8 and TRBJ1-2, with a weak D call TRBD1 (6 bases). CDR3 DNA: TGTGCCAGCAGCTATCTAAGGGGGGGCTACACCTTC. Its protein is CASSYLRGGYTF.